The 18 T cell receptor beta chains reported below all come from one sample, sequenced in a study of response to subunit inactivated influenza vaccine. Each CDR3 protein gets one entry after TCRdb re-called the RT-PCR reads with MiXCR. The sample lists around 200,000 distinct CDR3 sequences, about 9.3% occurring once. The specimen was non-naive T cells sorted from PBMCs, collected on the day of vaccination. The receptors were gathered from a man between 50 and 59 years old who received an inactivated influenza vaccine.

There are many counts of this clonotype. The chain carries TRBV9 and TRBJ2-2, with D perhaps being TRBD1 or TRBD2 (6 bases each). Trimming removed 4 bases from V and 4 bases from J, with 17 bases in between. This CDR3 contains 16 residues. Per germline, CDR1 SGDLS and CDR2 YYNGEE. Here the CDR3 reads CASSPRGVLSTGELFF. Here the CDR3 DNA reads TGTGCCAGCAGCCCTAGGGGGGTTTTGAGCACCGGGGAGCTGTTTTTT.

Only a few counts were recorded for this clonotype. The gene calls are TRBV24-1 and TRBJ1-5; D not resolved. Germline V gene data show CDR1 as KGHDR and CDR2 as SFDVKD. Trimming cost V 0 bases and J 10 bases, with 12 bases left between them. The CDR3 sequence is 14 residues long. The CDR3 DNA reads TGTGCCACCAGTGATTTGAGTGCTACAAGACCCCAGCATTTT. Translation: CATSDLSATRPQHF.

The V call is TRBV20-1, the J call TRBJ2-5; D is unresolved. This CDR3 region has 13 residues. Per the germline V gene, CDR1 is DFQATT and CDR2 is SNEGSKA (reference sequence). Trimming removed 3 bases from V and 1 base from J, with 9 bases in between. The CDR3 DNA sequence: TGCAGTGCTAGTTCGACTTCCCAAGAGACCCAGTACTTC. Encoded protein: CSASSTSQETQYF.

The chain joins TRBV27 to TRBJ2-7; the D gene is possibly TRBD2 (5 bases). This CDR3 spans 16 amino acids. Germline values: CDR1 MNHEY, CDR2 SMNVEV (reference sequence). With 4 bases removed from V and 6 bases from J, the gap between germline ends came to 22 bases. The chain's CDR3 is CASSSERRGKDAEQYF. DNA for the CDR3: TGTGCCAGCAGTTCAGAGCGACGGGGAAAGGATGCCGAGCAGTACTTC.

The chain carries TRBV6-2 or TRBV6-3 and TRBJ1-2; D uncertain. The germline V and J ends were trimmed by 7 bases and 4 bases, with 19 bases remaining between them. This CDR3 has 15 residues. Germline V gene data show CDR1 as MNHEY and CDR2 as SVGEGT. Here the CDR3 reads CASTQPAGVLYGYTF. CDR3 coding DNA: TGTGCCAGCACCCAACCCGCAGGAGTACTCTATGGCTACACCTTC.

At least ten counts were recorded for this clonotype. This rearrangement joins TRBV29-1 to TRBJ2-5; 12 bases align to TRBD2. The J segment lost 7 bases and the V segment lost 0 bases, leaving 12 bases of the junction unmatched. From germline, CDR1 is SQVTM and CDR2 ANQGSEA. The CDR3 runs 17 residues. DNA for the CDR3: TGCAGCGTTGAAGATGGACTAGCGGGATACCAATTTGGGACCCAGTACTTC. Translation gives CSVEDGLAGYQFGTQYF.

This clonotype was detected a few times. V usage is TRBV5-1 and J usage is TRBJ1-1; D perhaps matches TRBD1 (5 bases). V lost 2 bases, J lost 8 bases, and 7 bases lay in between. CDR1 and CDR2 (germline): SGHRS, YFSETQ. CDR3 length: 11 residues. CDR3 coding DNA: TGCGCCAGCAGCTTCCAGGGAGAAGCTTTCTTT. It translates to CASSFQGEAFF. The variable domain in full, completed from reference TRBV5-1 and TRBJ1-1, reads KAGVTQTPRYLIKTRGQQVTLSCSPISGHRSVSWYQQTPGQGLQFLFEYFSETQRNKGNFPGRFSGRQFSNSRSEMNVSTLELGDSALYLCASSFQGEAFFGQGTRLTVV.

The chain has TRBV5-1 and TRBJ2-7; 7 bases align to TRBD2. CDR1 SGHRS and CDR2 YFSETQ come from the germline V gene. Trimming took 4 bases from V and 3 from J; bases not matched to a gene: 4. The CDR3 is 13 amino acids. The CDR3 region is CASSHPGGYEQYF. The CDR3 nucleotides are TGCGCCAGCAGCCATCCGGGGGGCTACGAGCAGTACTTC.

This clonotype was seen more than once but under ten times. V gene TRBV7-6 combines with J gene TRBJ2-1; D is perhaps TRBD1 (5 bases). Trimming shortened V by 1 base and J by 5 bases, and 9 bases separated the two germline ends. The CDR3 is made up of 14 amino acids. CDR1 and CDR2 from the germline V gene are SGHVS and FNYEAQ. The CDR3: CASSLGPGHNEQFF. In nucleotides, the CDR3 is TGTGCCAGCAGCTTAGGCCCAGGGCACAATGAGCAGTTCTTC. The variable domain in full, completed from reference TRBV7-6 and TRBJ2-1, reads GAGVSQSPRYKVTKRGQDVALRCDPISGHVSLYWYRQALGQGPEFLTYFNYEAQQDKSGLPNDRFSAERPEGSISTLTIQRTEQRDSAMYRCASSLGPGHNEQFFGPGTRLTVL.

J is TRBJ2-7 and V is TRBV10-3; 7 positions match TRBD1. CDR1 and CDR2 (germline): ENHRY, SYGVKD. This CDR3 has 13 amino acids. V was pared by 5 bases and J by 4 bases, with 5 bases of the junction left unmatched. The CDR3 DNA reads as TGTGCCATCAGTACCGGGACAGCTTACGAGCAGTACTTC. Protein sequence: CAISTGTAYEQYF.

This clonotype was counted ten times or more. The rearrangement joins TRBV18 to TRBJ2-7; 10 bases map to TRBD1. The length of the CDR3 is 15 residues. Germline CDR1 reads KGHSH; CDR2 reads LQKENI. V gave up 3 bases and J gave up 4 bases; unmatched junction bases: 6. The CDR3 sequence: CASSPRTGGTYEQYF. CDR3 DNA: TGTGCCAGCTCACCTAGGACAGGGGGTACGTACGAGCAGTACTTC.

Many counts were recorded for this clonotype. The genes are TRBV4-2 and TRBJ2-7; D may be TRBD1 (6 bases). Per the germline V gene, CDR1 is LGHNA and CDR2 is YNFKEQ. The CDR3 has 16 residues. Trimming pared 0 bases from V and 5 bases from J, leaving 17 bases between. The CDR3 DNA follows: TGTGCCAGCAGCCAAGATTTTAACAGGGAGTCACACGAGCAGTACTTC. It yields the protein CASSQDFNRESHEQYF.

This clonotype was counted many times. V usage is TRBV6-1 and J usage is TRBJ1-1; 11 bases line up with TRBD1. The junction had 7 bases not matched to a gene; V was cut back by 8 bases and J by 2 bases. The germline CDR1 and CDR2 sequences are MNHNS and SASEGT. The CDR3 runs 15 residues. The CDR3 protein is CASVARTGGNTEAFF. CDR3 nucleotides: TGTGCCAGCGTGGCCCGGACAGGGGGCAACACTGAAGCTTTCTTT.

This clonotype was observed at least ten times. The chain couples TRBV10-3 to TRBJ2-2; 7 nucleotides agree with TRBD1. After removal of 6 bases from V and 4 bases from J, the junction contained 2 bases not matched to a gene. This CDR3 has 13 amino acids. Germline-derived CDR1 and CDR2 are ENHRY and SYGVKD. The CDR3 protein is CAISRDSTGELFF. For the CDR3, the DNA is TGTGCCATCAGCCGGGACAGCACCGGGGAGCTGTTTTTT.

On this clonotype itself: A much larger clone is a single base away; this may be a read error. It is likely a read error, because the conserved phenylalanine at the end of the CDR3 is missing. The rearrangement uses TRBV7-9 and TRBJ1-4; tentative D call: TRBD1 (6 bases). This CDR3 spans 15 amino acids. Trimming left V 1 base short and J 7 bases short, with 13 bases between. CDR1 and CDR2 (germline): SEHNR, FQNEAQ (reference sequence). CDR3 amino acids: CASSLGGTGIEKLFI. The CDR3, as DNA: TGTGCCAGCAGCTTAGGGGGTACAGGGATTGAAAAACTGTTTATT.

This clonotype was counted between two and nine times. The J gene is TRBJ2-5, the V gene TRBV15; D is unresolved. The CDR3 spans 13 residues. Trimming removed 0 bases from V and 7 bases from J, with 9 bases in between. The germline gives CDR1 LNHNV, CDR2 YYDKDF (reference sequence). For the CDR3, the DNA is TGTGCCACCAGCAGAGATTCTACCGGGACCCAGTACTTC. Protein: CATSRDSTGTQYF.

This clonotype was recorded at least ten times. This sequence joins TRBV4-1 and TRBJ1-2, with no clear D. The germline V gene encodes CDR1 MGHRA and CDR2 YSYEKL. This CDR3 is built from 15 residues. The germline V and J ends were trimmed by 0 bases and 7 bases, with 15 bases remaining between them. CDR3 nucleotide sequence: TGCGCCAGCAGCCAAGAGGGTGCGGTAACGAGTGGCTACACCTTC. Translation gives CASSQEGAVTSGYTF.

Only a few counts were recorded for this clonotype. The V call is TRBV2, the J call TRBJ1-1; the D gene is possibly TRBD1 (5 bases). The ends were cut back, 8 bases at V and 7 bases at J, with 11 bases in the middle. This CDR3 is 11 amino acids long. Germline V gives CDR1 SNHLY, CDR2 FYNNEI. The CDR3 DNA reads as TGTGCCAGCGTTCTCGACAGTGAAGCTTTCTTT. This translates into CASVLDSEAFF.